One T cell receptor beta chain is described in this entry. This CDR3 contains 12 residues. CDR1 and CDR2 from the germline V gene are SEHNR and FQNEAQ (reference sequence). Trimming cost V 5 bases and J 6 bases; bases outside gene matches: 4. The data were obtained in a study of blood T cell repertoires in COVID-19. About the study: Samples came from the United States, Italy and Spain, spanning acute and convalescent COVID-19.

Using immunoSEQ multiplex PCR, the repertoire was profiled, and TCRdb retains in-frame clones only, with some absent. Found here are around 250,000 clones, about 90% of them singletons; the top ten hold approximately 1.2%. Assignment of participants to cohorts was predicated upon participant-reported clinical history. The V and J genes are TRBV7-9 and TRBJ2-7; the match to TRBD2 covers 7 bases. Sequencing was performed on PBMCs or T cells enriched from blood (not recorded which). This clonotype originated in a human donor in a cohort exposed to, infected with or recovered from COVID-19 (not recorded which). The donor label of this sample is uncertain. CDR3 sequence (DNA): TGTGCCAGCAGCCCGCCGGGGGGCGAGCAGTACTTC. It is translated as CASSPPGGEQYF.